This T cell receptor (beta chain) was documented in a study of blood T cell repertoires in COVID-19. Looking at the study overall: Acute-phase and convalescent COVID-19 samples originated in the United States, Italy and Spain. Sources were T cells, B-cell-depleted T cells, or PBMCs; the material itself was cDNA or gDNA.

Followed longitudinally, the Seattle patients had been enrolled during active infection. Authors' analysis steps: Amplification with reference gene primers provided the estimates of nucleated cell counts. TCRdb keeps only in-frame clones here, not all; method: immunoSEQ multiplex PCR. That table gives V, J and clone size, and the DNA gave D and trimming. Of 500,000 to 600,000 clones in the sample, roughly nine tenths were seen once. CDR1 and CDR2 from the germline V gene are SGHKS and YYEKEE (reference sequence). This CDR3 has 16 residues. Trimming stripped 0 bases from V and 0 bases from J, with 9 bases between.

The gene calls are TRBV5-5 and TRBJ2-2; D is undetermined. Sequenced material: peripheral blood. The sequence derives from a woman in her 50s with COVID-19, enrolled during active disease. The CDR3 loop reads CASSLVTGANTGELFF. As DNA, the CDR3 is TGTGCCAGCAGCTTGGTGACGGGTGCGAACACCGGGGAGCTGTTTTTT.